This T cell receptor beta chain was identified in a study of blood T cell repertoires in COVID-19. Across the whole study: COVID-19 samples, acute and convalescent, were from the United States, Italy and Spain. T cells, B-cell-depleted T cells, or PBMCs provided the cDNA or gDNA that served as material.

Germline V CDR1 and CDR2: LNHDA, SQIVND (reference sequence). There are 18 residues in the CDR3. Trimming shortened V by 7 bases and J by 1 base, and 25 bases separated the two germline ends. Original analysis: Reference gene primers were amplified, and this amplification served to estimate nucleated cell counts. Profiled with immunoSEQ multiplex PCR; TCRdb holds only in-frame clones, not every one. The V and J calls and clone size are taken from that table; D and trimming were inferred from the DNA. The sample includes roughly 70,000 clones, around 82% seen only once; the top ten take roughly 4.5%. The sample comprised peripheral blood. The TCR comes from a woman in her sixties or seventies with acute or convalescent COVID-19. V gene TRBV19 combines with J gene TRBJ1-2; the D gene is possibly TRBD1 (5 bases). The CDR3: CASTPRSRAPAYNYGYTF. CDR3 sequence (DNA): TGTGCCAGTACCCCCCGGAGCAGGGCCCCAGCTTATAACTATGGCTACACCTTC.